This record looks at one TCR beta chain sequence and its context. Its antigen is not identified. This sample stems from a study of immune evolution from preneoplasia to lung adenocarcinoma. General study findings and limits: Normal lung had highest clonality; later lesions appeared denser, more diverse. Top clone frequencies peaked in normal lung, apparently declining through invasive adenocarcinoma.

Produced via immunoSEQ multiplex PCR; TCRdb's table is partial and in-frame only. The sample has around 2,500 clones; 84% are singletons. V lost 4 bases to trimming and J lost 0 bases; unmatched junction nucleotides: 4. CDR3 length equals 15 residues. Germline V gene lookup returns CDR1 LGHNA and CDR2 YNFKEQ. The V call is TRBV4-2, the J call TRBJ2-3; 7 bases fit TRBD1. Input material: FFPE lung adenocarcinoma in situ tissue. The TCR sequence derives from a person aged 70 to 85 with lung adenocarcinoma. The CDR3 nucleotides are TGTGCCAGCAGCCGACAGGGACGTAGCACAGATACGCAGTATTTT. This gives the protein CASSRQGRSTDTQYF.